Following are 5 T cell receptor beta chains from one sample sequenced in a study of T cell responses to AZD1222 COVID-19 vaccine. TCRdb's copy holds only in-frame clones and misses some; the assay was immunoSEQ multiplex PCR. This sample yields tens of thousands of clones, of which around 90% are seen a single time; 2% to 3% belongs to the top ten. This sample comprised peripheral blood, obtained 28 days after the second AZD1222 dose. These receptor sequences come from an adult who received the AZD1222 COVID-19 vaccine.

V usage is TRBV5-1 and J usage is TRBJ2-3; 8 nucleotides match TRBD2. Per the germline V gene, CDR1 is SGHRS and CDR2 is YFSETQ. The CDR3 is 15 residues long. V lost 4 bases and J lost 2; bases outside the gene matches: 6. The CDR3 protein is CASSRRSGTTDTQYF. CDR3 DNA: TGCGCCAGCAGCCGTCGTAGCGGGACCACAGATACGCAGTATTTT.

The rearrangement links TRBV6-5 to TRBJ2-1; possible D gene TRBD2, 6 bases. Germline-derived CDR1 and CDR2 are MNHEY and SVGAGI. The CDR3 contains 14 residues. The V end was cut by 8 bases, the J end by 9 bases, with 20 bases between. The CDR3 reads CASGGAGGVREQFF. The CDR3 DNA follows: TGTGCCAGCGGAGGGGCAGGCGGGGTTCGTGAGCAGTTCTTC.

The chain links TRBV13 to TRBJ1-1, with D uncertain. V was shortened by 5 bases and J by 4 bases, with 17 bases between the two germline ends. Looked up from germline, CDR1 is PRHDT and CDR2 is FYEKMQ (reference sequence). The CDR3 has 15 amino acids. The DNA for the CDR3 is TGTGCCAGCAGCCCCCGGAGGAGCCGGGGCACTGAAGCTTTCTTT. Amino acids: CASSPRRSRGTEAFF. Drawing the rest from reference TRBV13 and TRBJ1-1, the complete variable domain is AAGVIQSPRHLIKEKRETATLKCYPIPRHDTVYWYQQGPGQDPQFLISFYEKMQSDKGSIPDRFSAQQFSDYHSELNMSSLELGDSALYFCASSPRRSRGTEAFFGQGTRLTVV.

In its sample, this clone was seen a few times. The chain recombines TRBV18 with TRBJ2-2, with TRBD2 identical over 7 bases. Trimming cost V 4 bases and J 4 bases; bases outside gene matches: 3. Germline CDR1 KGHSH, CDR2 LQKENI. The CDR3 runs 14 residues. The CDR3 region has the DNA TGTGCCAGCTCACGACTAGCAGGCACCGGGGAGCTGTTTTTT. Translated, it gives CASSRLAGTGELFF.

The chain joins TRBV11-1 to TRBJ1-1; no firm D call. The germline gives CDR1 SGHAT, CDR2 FQDESV (reference sequence). Trimming cost V 3 bases and J 7 bases, with 9 bases left between them. CDR3 length: 12 residues. CDR3 DNA sequence: TGTGCCAGCAGCTTGGGTAGATATGAAGCTTTCTTT. Translated, it gives CASSLGRYEAFF.